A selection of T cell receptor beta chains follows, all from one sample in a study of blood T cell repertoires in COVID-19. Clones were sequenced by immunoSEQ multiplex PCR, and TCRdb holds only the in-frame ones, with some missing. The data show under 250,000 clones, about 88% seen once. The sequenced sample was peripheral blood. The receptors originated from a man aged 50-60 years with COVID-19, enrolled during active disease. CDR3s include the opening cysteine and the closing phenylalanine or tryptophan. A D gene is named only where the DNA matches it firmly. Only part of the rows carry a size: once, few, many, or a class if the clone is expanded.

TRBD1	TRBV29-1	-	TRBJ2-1	TGCAGCGTCACAGGGGGCGCCTACAATGAGCAGTTCTTC	CSVTGGAYNEQFF
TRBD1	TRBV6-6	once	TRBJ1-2	TGTGCCAGCAACCTAGTGGGACAGGGTAAAAGCTACACCTTC	CASNLVGQGKSYTF
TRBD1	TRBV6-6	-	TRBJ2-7	TGTGCCAGCAATAAGGGGGCCGACGAGCAGTACTTC	CASNKGADEQYF
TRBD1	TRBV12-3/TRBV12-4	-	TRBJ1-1	TGTGCCAGCAGTTTAGGGACAGGGGTATATGCTTTCTTT	CASSLGTGVYAFF
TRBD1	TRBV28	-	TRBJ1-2	TGTGCCAGCAGTCAGGGACAGGTTTATGGCTACACCTTC	CASSQGQVYGYTF
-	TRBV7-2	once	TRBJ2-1	TGTGCCAGCAGCTTAGCGTATCTCAATGAGCAGTTCTTC	CASSLAYLNEQFF
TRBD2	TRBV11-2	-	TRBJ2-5	TGTGCCAGCAGCTTAGATAGCGGGGGGTTTGGAGAGACCCAGTACTTC	CASSLDSGGFGETQYF
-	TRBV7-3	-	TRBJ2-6	TGTGCCAGCAGCACCGGTAGCTCTGGGGCCAACGTCCTGACTTTC	CASSTGSSGANVLTF
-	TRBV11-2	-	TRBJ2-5	TGTGCCAGCAGCTTAGCTGGAGGGTGGGAGACCCAGTACTTC	CASSLAGGWETQYF
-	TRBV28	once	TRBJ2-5	TGTGCCAGCAGTTTAGGTTTCGCAGGTGAACAAGAGACCCAGTACTTC	CASSLGFAGEQETQYF
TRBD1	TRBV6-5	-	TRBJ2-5	TGTGCCAGCCGGACAGGGGCTGGGACCCAGTACTTC	CASRTGAGTQYF
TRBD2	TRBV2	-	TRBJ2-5	TGTGCCAGCAGTGAATTTTTAGCGGGAGTTGGCGAGACCCAGTACTTC	CASSEFLAGVGETQYF
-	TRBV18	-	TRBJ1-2	TGTGCCAGCTCACTGGTTGGTGGAGCTGACTATGGCTACACCTTC	CASSLVGGADYGYTF
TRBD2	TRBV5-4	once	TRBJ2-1	TGTGCCAGCAGCTTGGGTGGTAGCGGGGGGTCGGAGAATGAGCAGTTCTTC	CASSLGGSGGSENEQFF
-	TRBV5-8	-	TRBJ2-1	TGTGCCAGCAGCTTGGTTCGCCAGGGGTTCTACAATGAGCAGTTCTTC	CASSLVRQGFYNEQFF
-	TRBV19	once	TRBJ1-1	TGTGCCAGTATTGGCAGGGTGATGATGAACACTGAAGCTTTCTTT	CASIGRVMMNTEAFF
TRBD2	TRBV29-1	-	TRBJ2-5	TGCAGCGTCGTTTCGGGCGGGAGTTATCAAGAGACCCAGTACTTC	CSVVSGGSYQETQYF
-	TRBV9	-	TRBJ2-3	TGTGCCAGCAGCGTAGGGGTCGGGGGCACAGATACGCAGTATTTT	CASSVGVGGTDTQYF
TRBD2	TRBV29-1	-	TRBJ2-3	TGCAGCGTTGCTCCCCTAGCGGGAGATAGTACAGATACGCAGTATTTT	CSVAPLAGDSTDTQYF
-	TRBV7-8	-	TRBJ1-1	TGTGCCAGCAGACACCAGATCCGGACAGATACGAACACTGAAGCTTTCTTT	CASRHQIRTDTNTEAFF